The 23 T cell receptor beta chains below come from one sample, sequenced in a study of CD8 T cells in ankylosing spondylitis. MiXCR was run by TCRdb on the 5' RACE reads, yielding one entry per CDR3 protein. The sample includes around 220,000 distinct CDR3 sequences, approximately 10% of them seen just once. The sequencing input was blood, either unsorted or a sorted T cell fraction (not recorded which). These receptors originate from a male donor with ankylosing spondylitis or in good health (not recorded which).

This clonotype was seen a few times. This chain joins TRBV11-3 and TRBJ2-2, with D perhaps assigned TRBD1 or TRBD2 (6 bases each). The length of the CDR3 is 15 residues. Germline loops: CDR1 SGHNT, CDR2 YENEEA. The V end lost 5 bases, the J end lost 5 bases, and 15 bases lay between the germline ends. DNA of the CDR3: TGTGCCAGCAGCCCCCAGACGGGGGCGACCGGGGAGCTGTTTTTT. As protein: CASSPQTGATGELFF.

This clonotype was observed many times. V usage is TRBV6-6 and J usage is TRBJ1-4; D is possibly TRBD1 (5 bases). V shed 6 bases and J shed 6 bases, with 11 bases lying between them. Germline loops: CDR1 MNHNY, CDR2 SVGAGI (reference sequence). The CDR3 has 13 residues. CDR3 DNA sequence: TGTGCCAGCAGCCCGGACATTGATGAAAAACTGTTTTTT. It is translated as CASSPDIDEKLFF.

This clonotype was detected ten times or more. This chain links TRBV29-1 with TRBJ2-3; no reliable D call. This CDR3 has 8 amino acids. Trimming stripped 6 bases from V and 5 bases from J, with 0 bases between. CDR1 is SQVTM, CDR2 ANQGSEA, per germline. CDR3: CSVDTQYF. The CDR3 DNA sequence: TGCAGCGTAGATACGCAGTATTTT.

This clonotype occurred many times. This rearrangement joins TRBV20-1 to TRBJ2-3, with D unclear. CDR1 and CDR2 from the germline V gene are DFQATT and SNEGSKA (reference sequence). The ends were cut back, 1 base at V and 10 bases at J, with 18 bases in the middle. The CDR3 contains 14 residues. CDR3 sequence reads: CSARGEPGGFAQYF. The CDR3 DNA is TGCAGTGCTAGAGGAGAGCCGGGTGGGTTTGCGCAGTATTTT.

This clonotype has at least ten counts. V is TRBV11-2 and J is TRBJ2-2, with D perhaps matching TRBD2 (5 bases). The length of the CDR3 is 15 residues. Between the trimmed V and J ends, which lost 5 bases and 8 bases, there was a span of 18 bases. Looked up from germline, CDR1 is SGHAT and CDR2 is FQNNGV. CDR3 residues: CASSQTSSGTGELFF. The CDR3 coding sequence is TGTGCCAGCAGCCAGACGTCTTCGGGAACGGGGGAGCTGTTTTTT.

In nucleotides, the CDR3 is TGTGCCAGCAGCCAAGCGGGGGCGCGGACAGATACGCAGTATTTT. The encoded protein is CASSQAGARTDTQYF. This chain joins TRBV3-1 and TRBJ2-3; TRBD1 or TRBD2 may be the D gene (6 bases each). With 1 base removed from V and 3 bases from J, the gap between germline ends came to 11 bases. CDR1 is LGHDT, CDR2 YNNKEL, per germline (reference sequence). The CDR3 has 15 residues.

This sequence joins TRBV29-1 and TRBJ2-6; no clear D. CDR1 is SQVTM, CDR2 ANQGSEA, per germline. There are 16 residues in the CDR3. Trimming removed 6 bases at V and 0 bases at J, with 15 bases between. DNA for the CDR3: TGCAGCGTCCCCGAACCACGAAACTCTGGGGCCAACGTCCTGACTTTC. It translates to CSVPEPRNSGANVLTF.

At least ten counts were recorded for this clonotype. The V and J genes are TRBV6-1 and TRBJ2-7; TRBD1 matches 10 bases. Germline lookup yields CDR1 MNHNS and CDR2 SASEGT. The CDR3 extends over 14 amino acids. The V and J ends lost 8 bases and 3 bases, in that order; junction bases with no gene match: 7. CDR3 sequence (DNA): TGTGCCAGCGGACGGACAGGGGGACTCTACGAGCAGTACTTC. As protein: CASGRTGGLYEQYF.

Here the CDR3 DNA reads TGTGCCAGCAGCCCGTTAGCGGGGGGGACCACAGATACGCAGTATTTT. Its translation: CASSPLAGGTTDTQYF. V gene TRBV3-1 combines with J gene TRBJ2-3; 11 bases are a match to TRBD2. Germline loops: CDR1 LGHDT, CDR2 YNNKEL (reference sequence). CDR3 length equals 16 residues. V lost 4 bases and J lost 2; bases outside the gene matches: 5.

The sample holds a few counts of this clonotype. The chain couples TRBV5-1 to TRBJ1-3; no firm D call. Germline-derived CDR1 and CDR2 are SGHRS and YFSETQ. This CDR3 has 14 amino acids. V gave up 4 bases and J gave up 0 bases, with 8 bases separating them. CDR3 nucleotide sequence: TGCGCCAGCAGCGGTACGAACTCTGGAAACACCATATATTTT. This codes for CASSGTNSGNTIYF. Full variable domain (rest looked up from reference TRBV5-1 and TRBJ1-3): KAGVTQTPRYLIKTRGQQVTLSCSPISGHRSVSWYQQTPGQGLQFLFEYFSETQRNKGNFPGRFSGRQFSNSRSEMNVSTLELGDSALYLCASSGTNSGNTIYFGEGSWLTVV.

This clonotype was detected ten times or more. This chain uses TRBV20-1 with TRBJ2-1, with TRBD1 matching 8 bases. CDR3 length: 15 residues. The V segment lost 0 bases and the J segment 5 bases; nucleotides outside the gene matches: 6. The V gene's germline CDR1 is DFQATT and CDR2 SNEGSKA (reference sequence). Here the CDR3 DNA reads TGCAGTGCTAGAGAAGGGACAGGTTTCAACAATGAGCAGTTCTTC. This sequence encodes CSAREGTGFNNEQFF.

The CDR3 protein is CSASSQGGPPLHF. The DNA of the CDR3 is TGCAGTGCTAGTTCCCAGGGCGGGCCACCCCTCCACTTT. The genes are TRBV20-1 and TRBJ1-6; D perhaps matches TRBD1 (5 bases). The length of the CDR3 is 13 residues. Germline values: CDR1 DFQATT, CDR2 SNEGSKA (reference sequence). The V gene lost 3 bases and the J gene lost 11 bases, with 14 bases spanning the gap.

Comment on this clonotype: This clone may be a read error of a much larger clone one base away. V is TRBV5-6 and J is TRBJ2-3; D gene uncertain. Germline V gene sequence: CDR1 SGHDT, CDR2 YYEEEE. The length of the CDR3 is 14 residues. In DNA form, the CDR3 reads TGTGCCAGCAGGGGCGACGGTGGCCGTCGCACGCAGAATTTT. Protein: CASRGDGGRRTQNF. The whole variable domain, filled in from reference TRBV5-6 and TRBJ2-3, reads DAGVTQSPTHLIKTRGQQVTLRCSPKSGHDTVSWYQQALGQGPQFIFQYYEEEERQRGNFPDRFSGHQFPNYSSELNVNALLLGDSALYLCASRGDGGRRTQNFGPGTRLTVL.

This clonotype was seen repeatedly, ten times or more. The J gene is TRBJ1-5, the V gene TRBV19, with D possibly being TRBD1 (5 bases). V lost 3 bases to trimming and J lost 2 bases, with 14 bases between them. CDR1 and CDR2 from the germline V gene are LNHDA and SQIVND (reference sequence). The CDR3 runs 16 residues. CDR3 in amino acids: CASSILGDGGNQPQHF. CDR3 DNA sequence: TGTGCCAGTAGTATCCTAGGGGATGGGGGCAATCAGCCCCAGCATTTT.

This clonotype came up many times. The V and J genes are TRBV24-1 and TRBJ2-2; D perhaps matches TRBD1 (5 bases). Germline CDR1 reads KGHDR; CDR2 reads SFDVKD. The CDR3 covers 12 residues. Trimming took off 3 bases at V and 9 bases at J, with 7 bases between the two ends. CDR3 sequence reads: CATSDDRRELFF. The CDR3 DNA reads TGTGCCACCAGTGATGACAGAAGGGAGCTGTTTTTT.

CDR3 in amino acids: CASSSFSGPYEQYF. The CDR3 coding sequence is TGTGCCAGCAGCTCCTTCTCGGGGCCCTACGAGCAGTACTTC. The chain combines TRBV7-9 with TRBJ2-7; TRBD1 or TRBD2 may be the D gene (5 bases each). The germline gives CDR1 SEHNR, CDR2 FQNEAQ (reference sequence). The germline V and J ends were trimmed by 4 bases and 2 bases, with 12 bases remaining between them. This CDR3 comprises 14 residues.

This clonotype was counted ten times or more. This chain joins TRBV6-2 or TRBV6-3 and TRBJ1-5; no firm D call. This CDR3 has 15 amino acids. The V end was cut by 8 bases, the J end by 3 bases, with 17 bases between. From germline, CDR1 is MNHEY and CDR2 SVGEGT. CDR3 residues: CASGRYDGYNQPQHF. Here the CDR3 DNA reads TGTGCCAGCGGACGATATGACGGATACAATCAGCCCCAGCATTTT.

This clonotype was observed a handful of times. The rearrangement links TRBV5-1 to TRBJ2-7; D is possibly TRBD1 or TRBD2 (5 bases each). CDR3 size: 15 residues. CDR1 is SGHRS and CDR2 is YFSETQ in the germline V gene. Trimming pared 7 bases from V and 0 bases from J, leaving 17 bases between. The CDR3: CASGTGATSSYEQYF. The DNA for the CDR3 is TGCGCCAGCGGAACCGGGGCCACTAGCTCCTACGAGCAGTACTTC.

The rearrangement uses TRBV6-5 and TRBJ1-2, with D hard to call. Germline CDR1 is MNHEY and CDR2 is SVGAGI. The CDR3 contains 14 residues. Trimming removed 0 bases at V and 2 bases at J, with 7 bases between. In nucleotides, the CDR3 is TGTGCCAGCAGTTACTCGGCAGAAAACTATGGCTACACCTTC. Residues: CASSYSAENYGYTF.

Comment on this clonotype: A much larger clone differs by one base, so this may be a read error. This CDR3 is CASRSSGQGEEKLFF. The DNA for the CDR3 is TGTGCCAGCAGATCCTCGGGACAGGGGGAAGAAAAACTGTTTTTT. The rearrangement joins TRBV5-6 to TRBJ1-4; 11 bases line up with TRBD1. This CDR3 spans 15 amino acids. V gave up 5 bases and J gave up 8 bases; unmatched junction bases: 8. The germline V gene encodes CDR1 SGHDT and CDR2 YYEEEE.

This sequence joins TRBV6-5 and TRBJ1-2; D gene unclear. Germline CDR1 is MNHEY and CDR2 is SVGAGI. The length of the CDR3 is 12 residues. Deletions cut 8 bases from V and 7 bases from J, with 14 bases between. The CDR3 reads CASGDPLSGYTF. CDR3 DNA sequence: TGTGCCAGCGGGGATCCCTTAAGTGGCTACACCTTC.

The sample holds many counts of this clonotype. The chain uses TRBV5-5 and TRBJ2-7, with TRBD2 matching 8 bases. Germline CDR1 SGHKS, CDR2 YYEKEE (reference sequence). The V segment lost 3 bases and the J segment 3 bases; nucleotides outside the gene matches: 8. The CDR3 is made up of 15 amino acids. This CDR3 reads CASSWELAGNYEQYF. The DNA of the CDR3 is TGTGCCAGCAGCTGGGAATTAGCGGGGAACTACGAGCAGTACTTC.

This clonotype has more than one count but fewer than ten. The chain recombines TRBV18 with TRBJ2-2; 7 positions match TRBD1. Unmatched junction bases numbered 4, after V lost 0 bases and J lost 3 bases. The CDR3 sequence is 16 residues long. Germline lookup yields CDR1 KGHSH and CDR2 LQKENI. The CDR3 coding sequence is TGTGCCAGCTCACCACCGGCTCAGGGGGACACCGGGGAGCTGTTTTTT. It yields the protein CASSPPAQGDTGELFF. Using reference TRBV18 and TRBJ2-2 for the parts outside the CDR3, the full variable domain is NAGVMQNPRHLVRRRGQEARLRCSPMKGHSHVYWYRQLPEEGLKFMVYLQKENIIDESGMPKERFSAEFPKEGPSILRIQQVVRGDSAAYFCASSPPAQGDTGELFFGEGSRLTVL.